This passage covers 29 T cell receptor beta chains from one sample sequenced in a study of technical replicates of blood from four donors. The repertoire was sequenced with immunoSEQ multiplex PCR; TCRdb's copy has only in-frame clones and lacks some. The table lists about 83,000 clones, approximately 90% of them singletons. Sequencing was carried out using T cells isolated from PBMCs. Receptors originate from a human donor in good health.

This chain links TRBV4-1 with TRBJ1-5; TRBD1 is a possible D gene (6 bases). This CDR3 contains 18 residues. In germline, CDR1 is MGHRA, CDR2 YSYEKL. Deletions cut 1 base from V and 2 bases from J, with 18 bases between. Here the CDR3 DNA reads TGCGCCAGCAGCCAAGGGGGGGGCAGTACCACCGGCAATCAGCCCCAGCATTTT. Translating gives CASSQGGGSTTGNQPQHF.

The chain couples TRBV7-6 to TRBJ1-5; possibly TRBD1 for D (6 bases). Between the trimmed V and J ends, which lost 2 bases and 7 bases, there was a span of 12 bases. CDR3 size: 14 residues. Germline CDR1 and CDR2: SGHVS and FNYEAQ. CDR3 sequence: CASSLIRGGQPQHF. The CDR3 DNA reads as TGTGCCAGCAGCTTAATCAGGGGAGGGCAGCCCCAGCATTTT.

The V gene is TRBV29-1, the J gene TRBJ1-1; TRBD1 aligns across 7 bases. V shed 1 base, J shed 1 base, and the junction held 9 bases outside the gene matches. The CDR3 length is 16 residues. Germline V gene sequence: CDR1 SQVTM, CDR2 ANQGSEA. This CDR3 reads CSVEVGTVSKNTEAFF. The CDR3, as DNA: TGCAGCGTTGAAGTGGGGACAGTGAGCAAGAACACTGAAGCTTTCTTT.

The gene calls are TRBV7-9 and TRBJ1-1; 11 bases are shared with TRBD1. J was trimmed by 0 bases and V by 3 bases; bases with no gene match: 9. The CDR3 loop spans 18 amino acids. Germline assignment: CDR1 SEHNR and CDR2 FQNEAQ (reference sequence). CDR3 loop: CASSLTSRDRGMNTEAFF. The DNA of the CDR3 is TGTGCCAGCAGCTTGACCTCTCGGGACAGGGGGATGAACACTGAAGCTTTCTTT.

J is TRBJ2-7 and V is TRBV5-1; D gene unclear. This CDR3 spans 15 amino acids. Germline loops: CDR1 SGHRS, CDR2 YFSETQ. Trimming removed 4 bases from V and 3 bases from J, with 17 bases in between. In DNA, the CDR3 is TGCGCCAGCAGCCCTCACCTGGCTAGACTCTACGAGCAGTACTTC. Protein product: CASSPHLARLYEQYF.

V and J are TRBV7-9 and TRBJ2-7, with TRBD2 as a possible D gene (6 bases). The CDR3 extends over 16 amino acids. CDR1 SEHNR and CDR2 FQNEAQ come from the germline V gene (reference sequence). V shed 1 base and J shed 0 bases, with 13 bases lying between them. The CDR3 is CASSLGGERGSYEQYF. DNA of the CDR3: TGTGCCAGCAGCTTAGGGGGGGAAAGGGGCTCCTACGAGCAGTACTTC.

The J gene is TRBJ1-2, the V gene TRBV2; D gene unclear. Trimming cost V 6 bases and J 0 bases, with 11 bases left between them. The CDR3 is 14 residues long. Germline CDR1 is SNHLY and CDR2 is FYNNEI. CDR3 nucleotides: TGTGCCAGCAGCCGGTCCATCTCTAACTATGGCTACACCTTC. This codes for CASSRSISNYGYTF.

The chain has TRBV20-1 and TRBJ2-7, with 7 bases aligning to TRBD2. The CDR3 is 11 amino acids. With 5 bases clipped from V and 5 bases from J, the junction kept 3 bases outside the gene matches. CDR1 and CDR2 from the germline V gene are DFQATT and SNEGSKA (reference sequence). This CDR3 is CSASRGDEQYF. CDR3 coding DNA: TGCAGTGCTTCCCGGGGGGACGAGCAGTACTTC.

The CDR3 nucleotides are TGTGCCAGCAGCGTGACAGTTACGAGCTCCTATAATTCACCCCTCCACTTT. As protein: CASSVTVTSSYNSPLHF. The chain recombines TRBV9 with TRBJ1-6; possible D gene TRBD1, 5 bases. The V end was cut by 2 bases, the J end by 0 bases, with 12 bases between. Germline V CDR1 and CDR2: SGDLS, YYNGEE. The CDR3 is made up of 17 amino acids.

CDR3 in amino acids: CASSLAQGHYSNQPQHF. The CDR3 nucleotides are TGTGCCAGCAGCTTGGCTCAGGGCCACTATAGCAATCAGCCCCAGCATTTT. The chain links TRBV5-6 to TRBJ1-5; D is possibly TRBD1 (5 bases). This CDR3 has 17 amino acids. In germline, CDR1 is SGHDT, CDR2 YYEEEE. V was trimmed by 0 bases and J by 0 bases, leaving 13 bases between them. The complete variable domain, with remaining parts taken from reference TRBV5-6 and TRBJ1-5, reads DAGVTQSPTHLIKTRGQQVTLRCSPKSGHDTVSWYQQALGQGPQFIFQYYEEEERQRGNFPDRFSGHQFPNYSSELNVNALLLGDSALYLCASSLAQGHYSNQPQHFGDGTRLSIL.

The chain has TRBV5-1 and TRBJ1-1; no clear D. V was shortened by 7 bases and J by 1 base, with 11 bases between the two germline ends. The germline V gene encodes CDR1 SGHRS and CDR2 YFSETQ. This CDR3 region has 13 residues. The CDR3 spells CASADIKNTEAFF. The CDR3 region has the DNA TGCGCCAGCGCAGACATCAAGAACACTGAAGCTTTCTTT.

The CDR3 DNA reads TGTGCCAGCAGCTCGGAGCGGAACGAGCAGTACTTC. Its translation: CASSSERNEQYF. This rearrangement joins TRBV5-6 to TRBJ2-7, with D possibly being TRBD2 (5 bases). CDR3 length: 12 amino acids. With 3 bases removed from V and 5 bases from J, the gap between germline ends came to 9 bases. Per germline, CDR1 SGHDT and CDR2 YYEEEE.

This sequence joins TRBV30 and TRBJ2-4, with 8 bases fitting TRBD1. Germline CDR1 GTSNPN, CDR2 SVGIG (reference sequence). J gave up 8 bases and V 6 bases, and 9 bases lay outside the gene matches. CDR3 length: 13 residues. The CDR3 here is CACSTGERHIQYF. CDR3 in DNA: TGTGCCTGCTCGACAGGGGAGAGGCACATTCAGTACTTC.

The chain employs TRBV5-1 and TRBJ2-4; D uncertain. The V gene's germline CDR1 is SGHRS and CDR2 YFSETQ. This CDR3 spans 17 amino acids. V was cut by 4 bases and J by 2 bases, with 19 bases left in between. The CDR3, as DNA: TGCGCCAGCAGCCCATTTGCTCCCCTAGATACCAAAAACATTCAGTACTTC. Protein sequence: CASSPFAPLDTKNIQYF.

The genes are TRBV7-7 and TRBJ1-1; D possibly corresponds to TRBD1 (6 bases). Germline V gene sequence: CDR1 SSHAT, CDR2 FNYEAQ (reference sequence). V lost 1 base, J lost 2 bases, and 8 bases lay in between. The CDR3 sequence is 14 residues long. The chain's CDR3 is CASSLDRANTEAFF. CDR3 nucleotides: TGTGCCAGCAGCTTAGACAGGGCTAACACTGAAGCTTTCTTT.

CDR3 DNA sequence: TGTGCCAGCAGCGCTAGCGGGACCCTCATTTACAATGAGCAGTTCTTC. It specifies CASSASGTLIYNEQFF. The chain joins TRBV7-7 to TRBJ2-1; 9 bases line up with TRBD2. The CDR3 runs to 16 residues. Per germline, CDR1 SSHAT and CDR2 FNYEAQ (reference sequence). Unmatched junction bases numbered 9, after V lost 5 bases and J lost 4 bases.

The rearrangement links TRBV18 to TRBJ1-2, with 8 bases identical to TRBD1. V was clipped by 1 base and J by 2 bases; unmatched bases: 3. Germline V gene lookup returns CDR1 KGHSH and CDR2 LQKENI. This CDR3 has 15 amino acids. This CDR3 is CASSPRDRKNYGYTF. Here the CDR3 DNA reads TGTGCCAGCTCACCACGGGACAGGAAAAACTATGGCTACACCTTC.

The J gene is TRBJ1-1, the V gene TRBV27, with D hard to call. This CDR3 has 14 residues. Looked up from germline, CDR1 is MNHEY and CDR2 is SMNVEV (reference sequence). Trimming removed 2 bases from V and 3 bases from J, with 10 bases in between. CDR3 coding DNA: TGTGCCAGCAGTTTAATCTTTCGGGACACTGAAGCTTTCTTT. Its translation: CASSLIFRDTEAFF.

The V call is TRBV28, the J call TRBJ2-2, with D possibly matching TRBD1 (7 bases). The CDR3 has 14 residues. Germline lookup yields CDR1 MDHEN and CDR2 SYDVKM. V was pared by 11 bases and J by 2 bases, with 15 bases between. The CDR3 region has the DNA TGTGCCGGAGGGGGCGGTCGAAACACCGGGGAGCTGTTTTTT. It encodes CAGGGGRNTGELFF.

V and J are TRBV4-1 and TRBJ2-3; 8 bases are a match to TRBD2. The CDR3 extends over 17 amino acids. Germline V gene lookup returns CDR1 MGHRA and CDR2 YSYEKL. Trimming at V came to 2 bases and at J to 3 bases, leaving 10 bases not matched to a gene. CDR3 residues: CASSQPTREGPTDTQYF. CDR3 in DNA: TGCGCCAGCAGCCAACCTACTCGGGAGGGCCCAACAGATACGCAGTATTTT.

This rearrangement joins TRBV15 to TRBJ2-1, with 9 nucleotides matching TRBD2. The CDR3 spans 17 residues. Looked up from germline, CDR1 is LNHNV and CDR2 is YYDKDF (reference sequence). Losses at the gene ends were 1 base for V and 5 bases for J; bases not matched to a gene: 9. For the CDR3, the DNA is TGTGCCACCAGCAGAGCCGGCGGGGGGGCCGCGAACAATGAGCAGTTCTTC. The encoded protein is CATSRAGGGAANNEQFF.

The chain couples TRBV6-6 to TRBJ2-5, with a tentative D call TRBD2 (5 bases). CDR3 size: 16 residues. Germline CDR1 and CDR2: MNHNY and SVGAGI (reference sequence). Trimming took 2 bases from V and 3 from J, leaving 16 bases between them. The CDR3 region has the DNA TGTGCCAGCAGTTACACAGCGGAGTCTTGGGAAGAGACCCAGTACTTC. The encoded protein is CASSYTAESWEETQYF.

For the CDR3, the DNA is TGCGCCAGCAACGGCAGGGTGTCAGATACGCAGTATTTT. As protein: CASNGRVSDTQYF. V is TRBV5-1 and J is TRBJ2-3; D possibly corresponds to TRBD1 (5 bases). Germline V gene lookup returns CDR1 SGHRS and CDR2 YFSETQ. V lost 6 bases, J lost 4 bases, and 12 bases lay in between. This CDR3 region has 13 residues.

V gene TRBV27 combines with J gene TRBJ1-1, with D possibly being TRBD1 (5 bases). Per the germline V gene, CDR1 is MNHEY and CDR2 is SMNVEV (reference sequence). V was pared by 1 base and J by 4 bases, with 13 bases between. The CDR3 is 15 residues long. CDR3 DNA sequence: TGTGCCAGCAGTTTATGGGCAGGGTTGGGCACTGAAGCTTTCTTT. It specifies CASSLWAGLGTEAFF.

This clone was observed once. It may be a read error: a sequence one base away is much more abundant. The rearrangement links TRBV7-2 to TRBJ1-1; 8 bases are shared with TRBD1. There are 14 residues in the CDR3. Trimming cost V 4 bases and J 0 bases; bases outside gene matches: 1. Looked up from germline, CDR1 is SGHTA and CDR2 is FQGNSA. In nucleotides, the CDR3 is TGTGCCAGCAGCTGGGGACAGGTGAACACTGAAGCTTTCTTT. It specifies CASSWGQVNTEAFF. Combining the CDR3 with reference TRBV7-2 and TRBJ1-1 gives the whole variable domain GAGVSQSPSNKVTEKGKDVELRCDPISGHTALYWYRQSLGQGLEFLIYFQGNSAPDKSGLPSDRFSAERTGGSVSTLTIQRTQQEDSAVYLCASSWGQVNTEAFFGQGTRLTVV.

The chain uses TRBV5-4 and TRBJ1-3; D unresolved. The CDR3 runs to 14 residues. In germline, CDR1 is SGHNT, CDR2 YYREEE (reference sequence). Trimming cost V 3 bases and J 4 bases, with 11 bases left between them. The CDR3 nucleotides are TGTGCCAGCAGCTGGCGAGGGTCCGGAAACACCATATATTTT. Translated: CASSWRGSGNTIYF.

This chain joins TRBV28 and TRBJ2-1; D is perhaps TRBD2 (6 bases). The CDR3 spans 16 residues. V was shortened by 2 bases and J by 8 bases, with 19 bases between the two germline ends. CDR1 is MDHEN, CDR2 SYDVKM, per germline. CDR3 in DNA: TGTGCCAGCAGTTTACCCTCCATACTAGCTGGCGATGAGCAGTTCTTC. Translation: CASSLPSILAGDEQFF.

The count of this clone is one. This rearrangement joins TRBV7-6 to TRBJ1-5; TRBD1 might be the D (6 bases). V was pared by 3 bases and J by 7 bases, with 19 bases between. CDR3 size: 16 residues. Germline V gives CDR1 SGHVS, CDR2 FNYEAQ. This CDR3 reads CASSFRPSGEIQPQHF. In DNA form, the CDR3 reads TGTGCCAGCAGCTTTCGGCCTTCAGGGGAGATCCAGCCCCAGCATTTT.

The rearrangement uses TRBV15 and TRBJ2-3; D gene ambiguous. CDR1 and CDR2 (germline): LNHNV, YYDKDF (reference sequence). This CDR3 region has 14 residues. V was clipped by 2 bases and J by 3 bases, with 9 bases between them. CDR3 sequence reads: CATSRTAETDTQYF. CDR3 sequence (DNA): TGTGCCACCAGCAGAACGGCGGAGACAGATACGCAGTATTTT.